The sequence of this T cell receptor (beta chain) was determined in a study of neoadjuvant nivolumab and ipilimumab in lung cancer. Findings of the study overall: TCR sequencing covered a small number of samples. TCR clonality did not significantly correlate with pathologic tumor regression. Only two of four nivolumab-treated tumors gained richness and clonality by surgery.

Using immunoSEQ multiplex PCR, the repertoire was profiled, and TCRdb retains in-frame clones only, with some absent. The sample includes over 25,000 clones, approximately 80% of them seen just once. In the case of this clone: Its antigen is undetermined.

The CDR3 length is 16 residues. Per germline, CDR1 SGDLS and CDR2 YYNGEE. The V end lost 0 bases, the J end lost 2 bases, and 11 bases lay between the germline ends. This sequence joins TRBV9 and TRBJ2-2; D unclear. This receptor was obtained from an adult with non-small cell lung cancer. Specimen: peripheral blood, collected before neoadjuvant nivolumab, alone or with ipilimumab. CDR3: CASSVAGRTNTGELFF. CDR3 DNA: TGTGCCAGCAGCGTAGCTGGGCGGACCAACACCGGGGAGCTGTTTTTT.